This T cell receptor beta chain is from a study of T cell repertoires in cytomegalovirus infection. Study-wide background: Recently identified HLA-C-restricted and well-studied HLA-B-restricted CMV epitopes were used. A matching HLA type, together with CMV infection, was signaled by public TCR beta signatures.

TCRdb ran MiXCR on the reads and lists one entry per CDR3 protein. The sample includes roughly 990,000 distinct CDR3 sequences, less than 35% of them seen just once. Many counts were recorded for this clonotype. Its antigen is undetermined. Study conclusions and caveats: Dominating the ex vivo response were HLA-C-restricted CMV-specific TCR beta clonotypes. Accumulated public TCR beta family frequency recognized individuals carrying CMV together with the relevant HLA.

This CDR3 has 14 amino acids. Trimming cost V 6 bases and J 3 bases; bases outside gene matches: 5. The V gene's germline CDR1 is MDHEN and CDR2 SYDVKM. The receptor was isolated from a human donor in good health (CMV status not recorded). Some clones in this sample may be carry-over from other donors' samples. The source material was cultured CD8+ T cells from PBMCs, sampled from culture after CMV antigen stimulation. The V call is TRBV28, the J call TRBJ1-2, with 9 bases lining up with TRBD1. CDR3 DNA: TGTGCCAGCAGCTCCGGACAGGGGTACTATGGCTACACCTTC. Residues: CASSSGQGYYGYTF.